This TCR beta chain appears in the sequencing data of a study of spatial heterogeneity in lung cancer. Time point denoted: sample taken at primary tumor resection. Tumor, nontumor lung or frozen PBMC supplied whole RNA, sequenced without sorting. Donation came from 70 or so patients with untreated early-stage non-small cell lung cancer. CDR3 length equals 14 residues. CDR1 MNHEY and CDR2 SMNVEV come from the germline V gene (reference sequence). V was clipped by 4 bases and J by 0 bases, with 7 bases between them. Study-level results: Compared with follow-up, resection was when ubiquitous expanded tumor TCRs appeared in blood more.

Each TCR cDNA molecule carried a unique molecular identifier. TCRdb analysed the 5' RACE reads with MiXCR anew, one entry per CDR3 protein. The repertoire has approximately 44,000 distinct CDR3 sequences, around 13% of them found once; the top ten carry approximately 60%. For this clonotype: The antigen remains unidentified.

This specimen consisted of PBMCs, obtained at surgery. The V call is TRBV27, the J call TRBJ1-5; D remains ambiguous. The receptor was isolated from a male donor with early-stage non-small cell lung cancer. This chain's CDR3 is CASSYQFSNQPQHF. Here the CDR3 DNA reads TGTGCCAGCAGTTATCAGTTTAGCAATCAGCCCCAGCATTTT.